One and the same sample provided the 31 T cell receptor beta chains below, sequenced in a study of T cell repertoires in cytomegalovirus infection. Their recognized antigens are unknown. TCRdb analysed the reads with MiXCR anew, one entry per CDR3 protein. The sample records some 700,000 distinct CDR3 sequences, 30% to 35% being singletons. The sample here was cultured PBMCs, taken from culture after CMV antigen stimulation. The receptors stem from a human donor in good health (CMV status not recorded). Some clones in this sample may be carry-over from other donors' samples.

J is TRBJ2-6 and V is TRBV12-3 or TRBV12-4, with TRBD1 matching over 7 bases. This CDR3 spans 15 amino acids. Trimming took 7 bases from V and 4 from J; bases not matched to a gene: 7. The CDR3 sequence: CASTTTGSGANVLTF. The CDR3 DNA is TGTGCCAGCACCACGACAGGGTCGGGGGCCAACGTCCTGACTTTC.

The sample holds many counts of this clonotype. This chain links TRBV7-2 with TRBJ1-2; 10 bases agree with TRBD1. CDR3 length equals 14 residues. The V and J ends lost 3 bases and 8 bases, in that order; junction bases with no gene match: 6. Germline CDR1 reads SGHTA; CDR2 reads FQGNSA. The CDR3 DNA follows: TGTGCCAGCAGCTTTAGACAGGGGGCAGGGGGCTACACCTTC. Translating gives CASSFRQGAGGYTF. The whole variable domain, remainder taken from reference TRBV7-2 and TRBJ1-2, is GAGVSQSPSNKVTEKGKDVELRCDPISGHTALYWYRQSLGQGLEFLIYFQGNSAPDKSGLPSDRFSAERTGGSVSTLTIQRTQQEDSAVYLCASSFRQGAGGYTFGSGTRLTVV.

The genes are TRBV7-2 and TRBJ2-3; 7 positions match TRBD1. The length of the CDR3 is 16 residues. V trimming: 5 bases; J trimming: 1 base; junction bases outside the gene matches: 9. The germline gives CDR1 SGHTA, CDR2 FQGNSA. CDR3 sequence reads: CASSLHIGTGTDTQYF. The CDR3 DNA follows: TGTGCCAGCAGCCTGCATATCGGGACAGGCACAGATACGCAGTATTTT.

This clonotype has more than one count but fewer than ten. CDR3 nucleotide sequence: TGTGCCAGCAGCCGCCTCGGGGGCACAGATACGCAGTATTTT. Residues: CASSRLGGTDTQYF. The chain joins TRBV7-2 to TRBJ2-3; perhaps TRBD2 as D (5 bases). CDR1 SGHTA and CDR2 FQGNSA come from the germline V gene. The CDR3 covers 14 residues. V was pared by 5 bases and J by 1 base, with 10 bases between.

This clonotype was observed at least ten times. The CDR3 sequence: CASSPGRLSGNTIYF. The DNA for the CDR3 is TGTGCCAGCAGCCCCGGACGTCTCTCTGGAAACACCATATATTTT. V is TRBV7-2 and J is TRBJ1-3; D not certain. Germline CDR1 reads SGHTA; CDR2 reads FQGNSA. This CDR3 comprises 15 residues. V gave up 5 bases and J gave up 0 bases, with 11 bases separating them.

CDR3 in DNA: TGTGCCAGCAGTGAAGAACAGGGAGGTGAAAAACTGTTTTTT. Residues: CASSEEQGGEKLFF. V is TRBV2 and J is TRBJ1-4; tentatively, D is TRBD1 (6 bases). V lost 1 base and J 7 bases, leaving 10 bases between the germline ends. The CDR3 is made up of 14 amino acids. Germline V CDR1 and CDR2: SNHLY, FYNNEI.

This clonotype was picked up a small number of times. The rearrangement joins TRBV4-1 to TRBJ1-2; unclear D gene. This CDR3 is built from 15 residues. Per the germline V gene, CDR1 is MGHRA and CDR2 is YSYEKL. Trimming pared 3 bases from V and 8 bases from J, leaving 19 bases between. CDR3 in amino acids: CASSHLMREIRGYTF. In DNA, the CDR3 is TGCGCCAGCAGCCACCTCATGAGGGAGATTAGAGGCTACACCTTC.

The gene calls are TRBV11-2 and TRBJ2-3, with TRBD2 matching over 8 bases. Trimming cost V 5 bases and J 2 bases; bases outside gene matches: 21. Germline assignment: CDR1 SGHAT and CDR2 FQNNGV. The CDR3 is 20 residues long. The CDR3 loop reads CASSPRPTPRGGIYTDTQYF. In DNA form, the CDR3 reads TGTGCCAGCAGCCCACGGCCCACCCCCCGCGGGGGGATATACACAGATACGCAGTATTTT.

This clonotype was seen repeatedly, ten times or more. One end of the junction varies from germline; a read error may be responsible. The rearrangement joins TRBV12-3 or TRBV12-4 to TRBJ2-5; D unresolved. The CDR3 sequence is 13 residues long. CDR3 in amino acids: CASSLELGETQYF. CDR3 coding DNA: TGTGCCAGCAGCTTAGAATTAGGGGAGACCCAGTACTTC.

The gene calls are TRBV7-8 and TRBJ1-5; D unclear. V shed 2 bases and J shed 4 bases, with 9 bases lying between them. This CDR3 spans 14 amino acids. Germline V gene sequence: CDR1 SGHVS, CDR2 FQNEAQ. The CDR3: CASSLQAVNQPQHF. The CDR3 DNA reads TGTGCCAGCAGCTTACAGGCCGTGAATCAGCCCCAGCATTTT.

This clonotype showed up many times. The chain employs TRBV7-2 and TRBJ2-7; TRBD2 is a possible D gene (5 bases). The V gene lost 5 bases and the J gene lost 6 bases, with 17 bases spanning the gap. Germline V gene sequence: CDR1 SGHTA, CDR2 FQGNSA. CDR3 length: 14 amino acids. The CDR3 bases are TGTGCCAGCAGCACGGGGATTCGCCCGGGCGAGCAGTACTTC. This codes for CASSTGIRPGEQYF.

This clonotype occurred many times. The chain recombines TRBV7-2 with TRBJ2-7; 9 bases map to TRBD1. The germline V gene encodes CDR1 SGHTA and CDR2 FQGNSA. The V gene end was trimmed by 3 bases and the J gene end by 4 bases; junction bases not matched to a gene: 4. The CDR3 sequence is 14 residues long. The CDR3 here is CASSLGTGLYEQYF. In DNA, the CDR3 is TGTGCCAGCAGCTTGGGGACAGGGTTATACGAGCAGTACTTC.

This sequence joins TRBV7-9 and TRBJ2-3; D is possibly TRBD2 (6 bases). Per the germline V gene, CDR1 is SEHNR and CDR2 is FQNEAQ (reference sequence). Trimming shortened V by 2 bases and J by 6 bases, and 18 bases separated the two germline ends. The CDR3 is 16 residues long. The DNA for the CDR3 is TGTGCCAGCAGCTTACGGGGGACGTACCTGGTGGATACGCAGTATTTT. This codes for CASSLRGTYLVDTQYF.

This clonotype showed up just a few times. V gene TRBV7-8 combines with J gene TRBJ1-1; no firm D call. CDR1 and CDR2 from the germline V gene are SGHVS and FQNEAQ. The CDR3 length is 14 residues. V shed 5 bases and J shed 6 bases, with 16 bases lying between them. CDR3 residues: CASSQTTGISEAFF. CDR3 nucleotide sequence: TGTGCCAGCAGCCAGACGACGGGAATCTCTGAAGCTTTCTTT.

V and J are TRBV5-4 and TRBJ2-5, with 8 bases that match TRBD1. The CDR3 length is 14 residues. CDR1 and CDR2 from the germline V gene are SGHNT and YYREEE (reference sequence). V gave up 5 bases and J gave up 4 bases; unmatched junction bases: 7. The CDR3 region is CASSSGQGAETQYF. CDR3 DNA sequence: TGTGCCAGCAGTTCAGGACAGGGAGCAGAGACCCAGTACTTC.

This clonotype was seen a handful of times. The chain couples TRBV12-3 or TRBV12-4 to TRBJ2-7; 8 nucleotides match TRBD1. With 5 bases clipped from V and 6 bases from J, the junction kept 3 bases outside the gene matches. This CDR3 has 12 residues. The CDR3 region has the DNA TGTGCCAGCAGTGTGGACAGGGTCGAGCAGTACTTC. Its protein is CASSVDRVEQYF.

This clonotype appeared a few times. The chain employs TRBV24-1 and TRBJ2-3; tentatively, D is TRBD2 (8 bases). Trimming stripped 3 bases from V and 4 bases from J, with 16 bases between. This CDR3 spans 16 amino acids. Germline V gene data show CDR1 as KGHDR and CDR2 as SFDVKD. The CDR3 loop is CATSDPTGRGPDTQYF. CDR3 bases: TGTGCCACCAGTGATCCCACCGGGAGGGGGCCAGATACGCAGTATTTT.

In this sample, this clonotype turned up many times. The V and J genes are TRBV12-3 or TRBV12-4 and TRBJ2-7; 7 bases line up with TRBD1. J lost 3 bases, V lost 2 bases, and 4 bases had no gene match. This CDR3 is built from 14 residues. The CDR3 nucleotides read TGTGCCAGCAGTTTACCGGGACAGCTCTACGAGCAGTACTTC. It is translated as CASSLPGQLYEQYF.

The V and J genes are TRBV18 and TRBJ2-7, with 7 bases fitting TRBD1. The germline V gene encodes CDR1 KGHSH and CDR2 LQKENI. J gave up 5 bases and V 2 bases, and 6 bases lay outside the gene matches. The CDR3 runs 14 residues. The CDR3 bases are TGTGCCAGCTCACCATCCACAGGGGACCACGAGCAGTACTTC. Translation gives CASSPSTGDHEQYF.

A word on this clonotype: A junction end diverges from the germline sequence, so it may reflect a read error. This sequence joins TRBV19 and TRBJ1-5; no clear D. This CDR3 is 13 amino acids long. CDR1 and CDR2 (germline): LNHDA, SQIVND (reference sequence). The CDR3 is CASRSGSTQPQHF. DNA of the CDR3: TGTGCCAGTAGATCTGGGAGCACTCAGCCCCAGCATTTT.

In its sample, this clonotype was seen a few times. The CDR3, as DNA: TGTGCCAGCAGTGATCCCGGGACAGGAACCTACGAGCAGTACTTC. This sequence encodes CASSDPGTGTYEQYF. J is TRBJ2-7 and V is TRBV6-1; 8 nucleotides match TRBD1. The J segment lost 2 bases and the V segment lost 3 bases, leaving 6 bases of the junction unmatched. Per the germline V gene, CDR1 is MNHNS and CDR2 is SASEGT. The CDR3 consists of 15 residues.

The rearrangement links TRBV29-1 to TRBJ2-2; D gene uncertain. The CDR3 is made up of 14 amino acids. V lost 3 bases, J lost 7 bases, and 15 bases lay in between. Per the germline V gene, CDR1 is SQVTM and CDR2 is ANQGSEA. CDR3 nucleotides: TGCAGCGTTGATGGTCAGGCCTGGGGCGGGGAGCTGTTTTTT. As protein: CSVDGQAWGGELFF.

This clonotype was detected a few times. The V and J genes are TRBV12-3 or TRBV12-4 and TRBJ2-2; TRBD1 agrees at 7 bases. V was pared by 6 bases and J by 7 bases, with 5 bases of the junction left unmatched. The CDR3 loop spans 13 amino acids. CDR3 amino acids: CASSGQAIGELFF. CDR3 nucleotides: TGTGCCAGCAGCGGACAGGCGATCGGGGAGCTGTTTTTT.

At least ten counts were recorded for this clonotype. The chain is built from TRBV6-1 and TRBJ1-1; a possible D gene is TRBD1 (5 bases). V was trimmed by 7 bases and J by 0 bases, leaving 9 bases between them. CDR1 is MNHNS and CDR2 is SASEGT in the germline V gene. The CDR3 is made up of 13 amino acids. This chain's CDR3 is CASNGGVNTEAFF. The CDR3 region has the DNA TGTGCCAGCAACGGGGGTGTGAACACTGAAGCTTTCTTT.

The chain carries TRBV12-5 and TRBJ2-7; no clear D gene. With 11 bases removed from V and 0 bases from J, the gap between germline ends came to 11 bases. The CDR3 runs 12 residues. The V gene's germline CDR1 is LGHNT and CDR2 FRNRAP. CDR3 sequence reads: CALLWGSYEQYF. CDR3 sequence (DNA): TGTGCTCTCCTCTGGGGCTCCTACGAGCAGTACTTC.

The V gene is TRBV6-6, the J gene TRBJ2-3; D is unclear. The CDR3 sequence is 12 residues long. Trimming left V 2 bases short and J 8 bases short, with 8 bases between. Germline CDR1 and CDR2: MNHNY and SVGAGI (reference sequence). The chain's CDR3 is CASSYPPSTQYF. CDR3 coding DNA: TGTGCCAGCAGTTACCCGCCTTCTACGCAGTATTTT.

The genes are TRBV6-6 and TRBJ1-1; TRBD1 matches 7 bases. This CDR3 has 14 residues. Trimming took 6 bases from V and 4 from J; bases not matched to a gene: 8. In germline, CDR1 is MNHNY, CDR2 SVGAGI (reference sequence). CDR3 amino acids: CASRIGQVSTEAFF. In DNA form, the CDR3 reads TGTGCCAGCAGAATAGGACAGGTTAGCACTGAAGCTTTCTTT.

The chain couples TRBV9 to TRBJ2-7; D is unclear. Trimming stripped 0 bases from V and 6 bases from J, with 7 bases between. The CDR3 has 12 residues. CDR1 and CDR2 (germline): SGDLS, YYNGEE. CDR3 protein: CASSVGDSEQYF. The CDR3 bases are TGTGCCAGCAGCGTAGGTGATTCCGAGCAGTACTTC.

This clonotype was recorded many times. The rearrangement joins TRBV7-2 to TRBJ1-1; no definite D call. The CDR3 totals 15 residues. V was cut by 5 bases and J by 1 base, with 14 bases left in between. Germline CDR1 and CDR2: SGHTA and FQGNSA. CDR3 coding DNA: TGTGCCAGCAGCCCCTCGGCAGCCAGGAACACTGAAGCTTTCTTT. This codes for CASSPSAARNTEAFF.

The chain employs TRBV15 and TRBJ2-1; a weak D match, TRBD2 (7 bases). Looked up from germline, CDR1 is LNHNV and CDR2 is YYDKDF (reference sequence). Between the trimmed V and J ends, which lost 1 base and 5 bases, there was a span of 12 bases. CDR3 length equals 15 residues. The CDR3 protein is CATSRAGGRNNEQFF. The DNA of the CDR3 is TGTGCCACCAGCAGAGCGGGGGGCCGGAACAATGAGCAGTTCTTC.

The rearrangement links TRBV29-1 to TRBJ1-2; possibly TRBD1 for D (5 bases). The CDR3 length is 14 residues. V was pared by 3 bases and J by 8 bases, with 19 bases between. Germline V gene lookup returns CDR1 SQVTM and CDR2 ANQGSEA. CDR3 nucleotides: TGCAGCGTTGAGAGACAGCCGACCCTAGAGGGCTACACCTTC. This codes for CSVERQPTLEGYTF.